This TCR beta chain was profiled in a study of T cells in Graves' hyperthyroidism and ophthalmopathy. From RNA transcripts, TCR beta CDR3 regions were amplified. First-round RT-PCR targeting the TCR CDR3 was performed with the HTBI primer set. TCRdb called the multiplex PCR reads again in MiXCR, with one record for every CDR3 protein. The sample records a few hundred thousand distinct CDR3 sequences, around 14% being singletons. There are a few counts of this clonotype. V shed 0 bases and J shed 0 bases, with 11 bases lying between them. Per germline, CDR1 MNHNS and CDR2 SASEGT. The CDR3 runs 16 residues. No progression to ophthalmopathy during 18 months of follow-up defined stable disease. These patients, aged 18 to 65, had recently diagnosed hyperthyroidism lasting under 2 months. Orbital computed tomography and thyroid ultrasound, together with serum TRAb and thyroxine and clinical symptoms, were used for diagnoses. Around 10 ml of fresh peripheral blood supplied the PBMCs.

Sample: blood. The sequence came from a young woman with Graves' hyperthyroidism. The chain recombines TRBV6-1 with TRBJ2-5, with D perhaps matching TRBD2 (7 bases). CDR3 nucleotide sequence: TGTGCCAGCAGTGAAGCAGGGGGGGTGTACCAAGAGACCCAGTACTTC. It codes for CASSEAGGVYQETQYF.